This TCR beta chain was sequenced during a study of blood T cell repertoires in COVID-19. This clone was seen once. Germline lookup yields CDR1 KGHSH and CDR2 LQKENI. CDR3 length: 14 amino acids. The V gene end was trimmed by 3 bases and the J gene end by 11 bases; junction bases not matched to a gene: 10. Clones were read by immunoSEQ multiplex PCR, and TCRdb kept only the in-frame ones, dropping some. The table lists about 77,000 clones, 80% of them singletons. Material: peripheral blood. The clonotype was recovered from a woman aged 65 to 85 with acute or convalescent COVID-19. The genes are TRBV18 and TRBJ2-1; 7 bases match TRBD2. The CDR3 DNA reads as TGTGCCAGCTCACCTCGGGAAAGCGGGGTTCAGCAGTTCTTC. Protein product: CASSPRESGVQQFF. Filled out from reference TRBV18 and TRBJ2-1, the complete variable domain reads NAGVMQNPRHLVRRRGQEARLRCSPMKGHSHVYWYRQLPEEGLKFMVYLQKENIIDESGMPKERFSAEFPKEGPSILRIQQVVRGDSAAYFCASSPRESGVQQFFGPGTRLTVL.